This T cell receptor (beta chain) was captured in a study of T cell changes during pregnancy in multiple sclerosis. Germline lookup yields CDR1 SGHRS and CDR2 YFSETQ. V shed 2 bases and J shed 0 bases, with 11 bases lying between them. CDR3 size: 15 residues. TCRdb keeps only in-frame clones here, not all; method: immunoSEQ multiplex PCR. The profile shows about 30,000 clones, 85% to 90% of them singletons. The genes are TRBV5-1 and TRBJ1-1; maybe TRBD1 (5 bases). The source material was CD4+ T cells from peripheral blood mononuclear cells, sampled in the first trimester of pregnancy. This TCR was recovered from a female donor in good health, enrolled as a control in a pregnancy study. Here the CDR3 DNA reads TGCGCCAGCAGCTTCGGGGCGGGGATGAACACTGAAGCTTTCTTT. It yields the protein CASSFGAGMNTEAFF.